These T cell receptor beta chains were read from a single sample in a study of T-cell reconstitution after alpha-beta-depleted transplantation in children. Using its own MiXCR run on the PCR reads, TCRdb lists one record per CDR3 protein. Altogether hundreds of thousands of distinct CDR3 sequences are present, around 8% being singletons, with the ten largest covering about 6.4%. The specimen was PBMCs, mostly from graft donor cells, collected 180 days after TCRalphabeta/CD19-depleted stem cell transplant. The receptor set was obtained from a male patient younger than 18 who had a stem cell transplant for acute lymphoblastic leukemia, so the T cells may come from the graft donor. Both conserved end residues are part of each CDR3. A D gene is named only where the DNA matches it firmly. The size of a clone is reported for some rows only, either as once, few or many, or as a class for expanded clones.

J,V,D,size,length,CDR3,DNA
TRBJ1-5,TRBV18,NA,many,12,CASSPRGQPQHF,TGTGCCAGCTCACCACGGGGGCAGCCCCAGCATTTT
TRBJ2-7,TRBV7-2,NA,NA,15,CASSLDEWVWREHYF,TGTGCCAGCAGCTTAGATGAGTGGGTATGGCGCGAGCATTACTTC
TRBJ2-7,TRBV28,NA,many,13,CASSFDRFHEQYF,TGTGCCAGCAGTTTCGACAGGTTCCACGAGCAGTACTTC
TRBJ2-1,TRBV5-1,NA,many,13,CASSLGPPYEQFF,TGCGCCAGCAGCTTGGGCCCTCCCTATGAGCAGTTCTTC
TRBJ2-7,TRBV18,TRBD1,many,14,CASSGLGQGHEQYF,TGTGCCAGCTCAGGGCTGGGACAGGGCCACGAGCAGTACTTC
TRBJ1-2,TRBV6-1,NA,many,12,CASAGQNYGYTF,TGTGCCAGCGCCGGACAGAACTATGGCTACACCTTC
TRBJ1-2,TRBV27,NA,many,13,CATRGYQGGGYTF,TGTGCCACTCGAGGGTACCAAGGGGGTGGCTACACCTTC
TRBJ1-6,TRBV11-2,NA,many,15,CASRPTRAYNSPLHF,TGTGCCAGCAGGCCGACTCGCGCCTATAATTCACCCCTCCACTTT
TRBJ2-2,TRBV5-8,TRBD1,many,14,CASSLRDSTGELFF,TGTGCCAGCAGCTTGCGGGACAGCACCGGGGAGCTGTTTTTT
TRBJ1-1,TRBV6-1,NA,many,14,CASSTFLPLAEAFF,TGTGCCAGCAGTACCTTCCTCCCACTCGCTGAAGCTTTCTTT
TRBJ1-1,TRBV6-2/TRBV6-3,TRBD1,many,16,CASRSGQGALNTEAFF,TGTGCCAGCAGATCTGGACAGGGGGCTTTGAACACTGAAGCTTTCTTT
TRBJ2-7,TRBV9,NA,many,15,CASSVGVSGIYEQYF,TGTGCCAGCAGCGTAGGGGTTAGTGGAATCTACGAGCAGTACTTC
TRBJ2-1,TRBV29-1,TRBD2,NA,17,CSVRGAGGAEHFSEQFF,TGCAGCGTTCGTGGAGCGGGAGGTGCTGAACATTTTAGTGAGCAGTTCTTC
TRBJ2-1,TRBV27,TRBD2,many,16,CASSPSVKRGSNEQFF,TGTGCCAGCAGTCCATCGGTAAAGCGGGGATCCAATGAGCAGTTCTTC
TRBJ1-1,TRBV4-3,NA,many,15,CASSQDPSSLTEAFF,TGCGCCAGCAGCCAAGACCCCTCTAGTCTGACTGAAGCTTTCTTT
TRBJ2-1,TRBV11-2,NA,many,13,CASSLDGRGEQFF,TGTGCCAGCAGCTTAGACGGCAGGGGCGAGCAGTTCTTC
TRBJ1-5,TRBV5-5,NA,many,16,CASSLSVKLSNQPQHF,TGTGCCAGCAGCTTGTCCGTGAAATTGAGCAATCAGCCCCAGCATTTT
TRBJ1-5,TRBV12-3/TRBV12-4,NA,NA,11,CASRSTQLQHF,TGTGCCAGCAGAAGTACACAGCTCCAGCATTTT
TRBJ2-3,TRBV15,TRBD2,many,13,CATRGGLKDTQYF,TGTGCCACCCGCGGGGGGTTAAAGGATACGCAGTATTTT
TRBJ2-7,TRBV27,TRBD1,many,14,CASTVTGSHYEQYF,TGTGCCAGCACCGTGACAGGGTCCCACTACGAGCAGTACTTC
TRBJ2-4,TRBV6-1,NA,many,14,CASTMLLAKNIQYF,TGTGCCAGCACCATGCTTTTAGCCAAAAACATTCAGTACTTC
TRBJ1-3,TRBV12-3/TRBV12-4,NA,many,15,CASTPPGAPGNTIYF,TGTGCCAGCACTCCCCCGGGGGCTCCTGGAAACACCATATATTTT
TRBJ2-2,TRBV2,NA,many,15,CASSPTQGHTGELFF,TGTGCCAGCAGTCCTACACAGGGTCACACCGGGGAGCTGTTTTTT
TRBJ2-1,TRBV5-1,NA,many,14,CASREGGGLNEQFF,TGCGCCAGCAGAGAGGGTGGGGGCCTGAATGAGCAGTTCTTC
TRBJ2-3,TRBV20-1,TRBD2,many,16,CSAALSGGGYTDTQYF,TGCAGTGCTGCCCTTAGCGGGGGGGGATACACAGATACGCAGTATTTT
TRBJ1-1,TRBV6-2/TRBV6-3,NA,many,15,CASSPREIMNTEAFF,TGTGCCAGCAGCCCCCGGGAGATAATGAACACTGAAGCTTTCTTT
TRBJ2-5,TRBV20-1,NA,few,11,CSVRRQETQYF,TGCAGTGTTAGACGGCAAGAGACCCAGTACTTC
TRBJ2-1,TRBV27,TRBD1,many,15,CASSWSGGAYNEQFF,TGTGCCAGCAGTTGGTCAGGGGGCGCTTACAATGAGCAGTTCTTC
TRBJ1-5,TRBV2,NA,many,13,CASRGTPGGAQHF,TGTGCCAGCAGGGGGACTCCCGGCGGGGCCCAGCATTTT
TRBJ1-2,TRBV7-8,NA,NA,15,CASSLGNQANYGYTF,TGTGCCAGCAGCTTAGGAAACCAAGCTAACTATGGCTACACCTTC
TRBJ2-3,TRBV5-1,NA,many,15,CASSLGPGVMDTQYF,TGCGCCAGCAGCTTGGGCCCAGGGGTGATGGATACGCAGTATTTT
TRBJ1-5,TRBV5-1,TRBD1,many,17,CASSLGPGTGDDQPQHF,TGCGCCAGCAGCTTGGGACCCGGGACAGGGGACGATCAGCCCCAGCATTTT